This T cell receptor beta chain was profiled in a study of radiotherapy plus CTLA-4 blockade in lung cancer. Broader study findings: Increased serum interferon-beta after radiation also reportedly predicted response strongly.

Germline V gives CDR1 MNHNY, CDR2 SVGAGI (reference sequence). This CDR3 is built from 15 residues. J lost 7 bases, V lost 0 bases, and 8 bases had no gene match. This table comes from immunoSEQ multiplex PCR, and its TCRdb copy is limited to in-frame clones, with some not included. The sample lists over 80,000 clones; around 86% were seen once. As concerns this clone: No antigen is known for it.

The chain joins TRBV6-6 to TRBJ1-2; 7 bases fit TRBD1. The receptor was derived from a human donor with non-small cell lung cancer that progressed on radiotherapy plus ipilimumab. Source: peripheral blood, taken from a patient treated with radiotherapy plus ipilimumab. CDR3 DNA: TGTGCCAGCAGTTACTCGGGCAGGGGGTCTTTTGGCTACACCTTC. Translated, it gives CASSYSGRGSFGYTF.